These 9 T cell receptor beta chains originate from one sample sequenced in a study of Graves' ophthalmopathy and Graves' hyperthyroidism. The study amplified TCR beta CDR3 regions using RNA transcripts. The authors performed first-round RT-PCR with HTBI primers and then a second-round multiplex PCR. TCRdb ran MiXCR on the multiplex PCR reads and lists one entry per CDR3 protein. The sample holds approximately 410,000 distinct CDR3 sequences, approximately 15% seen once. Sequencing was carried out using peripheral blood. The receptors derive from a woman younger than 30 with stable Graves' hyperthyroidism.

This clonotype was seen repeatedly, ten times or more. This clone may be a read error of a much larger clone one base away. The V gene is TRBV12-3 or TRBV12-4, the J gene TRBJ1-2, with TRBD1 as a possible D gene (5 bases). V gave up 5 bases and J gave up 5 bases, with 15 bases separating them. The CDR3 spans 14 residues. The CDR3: CASSPARVRYGYTF. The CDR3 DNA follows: TGTGCCAGCAGTCCTGCCAGGGTTCGGTATGGCTACACCTTC.

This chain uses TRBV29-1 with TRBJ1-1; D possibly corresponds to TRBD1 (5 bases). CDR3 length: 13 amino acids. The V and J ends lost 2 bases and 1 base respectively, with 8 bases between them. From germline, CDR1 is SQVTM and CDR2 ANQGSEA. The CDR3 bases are TGCAGCGTTGAATCGGGGGGGAACACTGAAGCTTTCTTT. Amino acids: CSVESGGNTEAFF.

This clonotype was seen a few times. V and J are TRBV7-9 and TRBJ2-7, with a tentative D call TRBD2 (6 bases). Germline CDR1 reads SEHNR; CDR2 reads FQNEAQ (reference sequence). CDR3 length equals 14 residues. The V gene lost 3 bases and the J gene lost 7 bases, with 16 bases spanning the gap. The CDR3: CASSLVRGAGEQYF. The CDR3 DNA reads TGTGCCAGCAGCTTGGTTCGCGGTGCGGGGGAGCAGTACTTC.

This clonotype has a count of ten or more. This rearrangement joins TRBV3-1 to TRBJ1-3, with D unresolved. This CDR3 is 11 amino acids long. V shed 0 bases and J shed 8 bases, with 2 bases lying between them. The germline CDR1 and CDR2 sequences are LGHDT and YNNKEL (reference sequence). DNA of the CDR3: TGTGCCAGCAGCCAAGACTACACCATATATTTT. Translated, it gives CASSQDYTIYF.

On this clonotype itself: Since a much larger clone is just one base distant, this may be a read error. CDR3 DNA: TGTGCCAGCAGCGTAGCTCACAGCTCAACTAATGGCCACACCTTC. Protein: CASSVAHSSTNGHTF. The chain links TRBV9 to TRBJ1-2; D gene unclear. The CDR3 spans 15 residues. Germline lookup yields CDR1 SGDLS and CDR2 YYNGEE.

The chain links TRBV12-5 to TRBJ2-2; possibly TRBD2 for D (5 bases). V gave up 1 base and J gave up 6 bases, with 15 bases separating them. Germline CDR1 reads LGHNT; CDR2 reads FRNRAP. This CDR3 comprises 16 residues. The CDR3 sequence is CASGLATGKGPGELFF. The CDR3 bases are TGTGCTAGTGGTTTGGCAACGGGGAAGGGTCCCGGGGAGCTGTTTTTT.

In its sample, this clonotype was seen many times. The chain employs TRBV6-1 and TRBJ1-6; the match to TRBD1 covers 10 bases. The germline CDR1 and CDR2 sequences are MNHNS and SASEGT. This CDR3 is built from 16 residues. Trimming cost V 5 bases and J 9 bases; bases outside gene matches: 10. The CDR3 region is CASSPRDRGFSSPLHF. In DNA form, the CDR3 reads TGTGCCAGCAGTCCCCGGGACAGGGGTTTCAGTTCACCCCTCCACTTT.

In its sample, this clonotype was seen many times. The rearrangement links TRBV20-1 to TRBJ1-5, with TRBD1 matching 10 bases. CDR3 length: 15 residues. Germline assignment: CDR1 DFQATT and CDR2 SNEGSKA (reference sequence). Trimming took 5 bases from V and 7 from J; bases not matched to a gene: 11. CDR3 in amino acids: CSAVRQGALGQPQHF. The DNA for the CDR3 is TGCAGTGCTGTTAGACAGGGGGCACTGGGGCAGCCCCAGCATTTT.

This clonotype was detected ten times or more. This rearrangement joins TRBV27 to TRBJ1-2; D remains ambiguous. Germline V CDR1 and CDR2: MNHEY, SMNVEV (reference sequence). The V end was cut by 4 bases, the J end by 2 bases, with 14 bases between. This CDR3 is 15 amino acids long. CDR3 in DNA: TGTGCCAGCAGTTCAGCTCGGACGAGGAACTATGGCTACACCTTC. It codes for CASSSARTRNYGYTF.